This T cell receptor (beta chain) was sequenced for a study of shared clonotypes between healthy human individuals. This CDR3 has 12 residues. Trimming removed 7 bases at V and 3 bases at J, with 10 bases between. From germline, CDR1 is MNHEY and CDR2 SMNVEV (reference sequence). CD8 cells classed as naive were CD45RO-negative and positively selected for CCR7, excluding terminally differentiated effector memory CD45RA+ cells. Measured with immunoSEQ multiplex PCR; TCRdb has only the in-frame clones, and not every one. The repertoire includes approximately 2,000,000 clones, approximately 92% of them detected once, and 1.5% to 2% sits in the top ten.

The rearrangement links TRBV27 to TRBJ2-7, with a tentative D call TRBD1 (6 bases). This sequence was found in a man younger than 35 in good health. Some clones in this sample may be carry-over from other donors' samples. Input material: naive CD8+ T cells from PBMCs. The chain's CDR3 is CASTGTHYEQYF. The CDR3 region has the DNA TGTGCCAGCACGGGGACACACTACGAGCAGTACTTC.